This TCR beta chain was sequenced in a study of blood T cell repertoires in COVID-19. Study-level background: Samples representing acute and convalescent COVID-19 were sourced from the United States, Italy and Spain. Sample material is recorded as cDNA or gDNA derived from T cells, B-cell-depleted T cells, or PBMCs.

Under the authors' procedure: Reference gene primers were amplified, and this amplification served to estimate nucleated cell counts. TCRdb keeps only in-frame clones here, not all; method: immunoSEQ multiplex PCR. V, J and clone size reflect that table, while D and trimming were determined from the DNA. The sample lists about 6,000 clones; roughly 91% were seen once. The germline V gene has CDR1 LNHDA and CDR2 SQIVND (reference sequence). Deletions cut 7 bases from V and 2 bases from J, with 12 bases between. This CDR3 is 15 amino acids long. This receptor was obtained from a human donor in a cohort sampled during active COVID-19. The chain recombines TRBV19 with TRBJ2-6, with D maybe TRBD2 (7 bases). The source material was peripheral blood. The DNA of the CDR3 is TGTGCCAGTACCGAAGGGGGGGCTGGGGCCAACGTCCTGACTTTC. Its translation is CASTEGGAGANVLTF.